This TCR beta chain was retrieved from a study of T cells in Graves' hyperthyroidism and ophthalmopathy. Overall study: Initial diagnosis, before any treatment, was when peripheral blood was collected. Findings and limits, study-wide: Ophthalmopathy was predicted by the model a median of approximately 6.6 months ahead of onset.

Trimming shortened V by 1 base and J by 2 bases, and 16 bases separated the two germline ends. Germline V gene lookup returns CDR1 MDHEN and CDR2 SYDVKM. This CDR3 comprises 17 residues. The study defined stable Graves' hyperthyroidism as no ophthalmopathy progression within 18 months. Patients between 18 and 65 years old had hyperthyroidism, newly diagnosed and lasting under 2 months. With respect to this clonotype: Its antigen is not identified.

Amplified TCR beta CDR3 regions derived from RNA transcripts. When the TCR CDR3 underwent first-round RT-PCR, the HTBI primer set was used. In TCRdb, the multiplex PCR reads were re-called with MiXCR into one record per CDR3 protein. This table has 650,000 to 750,000 distinct CDR3 sequences, 14% appearing once. The TCR comes from a woman aged 18-29 years with Graves' hyperthyroidism. The V gene is TRBV28, the J gene TRBJ2-3, with a weak D call TRBD2 (5 bases). The specimen sequenced was blood. The DNA for the CDR3 is TGTGCCAGCAGTTTATTAATTGGCGCGGGTTCCACAGATACGCAGTATTTT. Protein: CASSLLIGAGSTDTQYF.